The 15 T cell receptor beta chains presented below share a single source sample, sequenced in a study of CD8 T cells in ankylosing spondylitis. TCRdb re-called the 5' RACE reads through MiXCR, storing one row per CDR3 protein. The table has a few hundred thousand distinct CDR3 sequences, approximately 22% seen once; the top ten hold around 13%. The specimen sequenced was blood, either unsorted or a sorted T cell fraction (not recorded which). Source of these receptors: a male donor with ankylosing spondylitis or in good health (not recorded which).

V and J are TRBV12-5 and TRBJ2-1, with D perhaps TRBD1 (6 bases). Trimming left V 6 bases short and J 4 bases short, with 16 bases between. CDR1 and CDR2 (germline): LGHNT, FRNRAP. The CDR3 has 15 amino acids. CDR3 sequence (DNA): TGTGCTAGTGGCCCCGGACAGACGGAGTACAATGAGCAGTTCTTC. This gives the protein CASGPGQTEYNEQFF.

A few counts support this clonotype. The chain combines TRBV10-3 with TRBJ2-1; D is uncertain. CDR1 ENHRY and CDR2 SYGVKD come from the germline V gene. V gave up 9 bases and J gave up 0 bases, with 12 bases separating them. There are 14 residues in the CDR3. CDR3 sequence: CAIRDTDSYNEQFF. The CDR3 DNA reads TGTGCCATTCGAGACACGGACTCCTACAATGAGCAGTTCTTC.

In this sample, this clonotype turned up a few times. V gene TRBV15 combines with J gene TRBJ2-2; 8 positions agree with TRBD2. There are 14 residues in the CDR3. The germline gives CDR1 LNHNV, CDR2 YYDKDF (reference sequence). J was trimmed by 7 bases and V by 5 bases; bases with no gene match: 6. The CDR3 DNA follows: TGTGCCACCAGCCAACTGGGGACTAGCGGGGAGCTGTTTTTT. This translates into CATSQLGTSGELFF.

The V and J genes are TRBV12-3 or TRBV12-4 and TRBJ2-1; D tentatively reads TRBD1 or TRBD2 (6 bases each). The V end lost 2 bases, the J end lost 2 bases, and 16 bases lay between the germline ends. The CDR3 totals 17 residues. The CDR3 sequence: CASSLTGGPRAYNEQFF. CDR3 nucleotide sequence: TGTGCCAGCAGTTTAACCGGGGGCCCGAGGGCCTACAATGAGCAGTTCTTC.

This clonotype was detected only a few times. The chain carries TRBV9 and TRBJ2-1; a possible D gene is TRBD2 (7 bases). The V end was cut by 3 bases, the J end by 7 bases, with 14 bases between. Germline V gives CDR1 SGDLS, CDR2 YYNGEE. The CDR3 covers 14 residues. This chain's CDR3 is CASSAQRGGNEQFF. The DNA for the CDR3 is TGTGCCAGCAGCGCCCAGAGGGGGGGAAATGAGCAGTTCTTC.

This clonotype has only a few counts. The rearrangement joins TRBV10-3 to TRBJ1-5, with D maybe TRBD1 (5 bases). Looked up from germline, CDR1 is ENHRY and CDR2 is SYGVKD. The CDR3 is 13 residues long. V shed 8 bases and J shed 3 bases, with 11 bases lying between them. Here the CDR3 reads CAIGDANNQPQHF. The CDR3 DNA reads as TGTGCCATCGGGGACGCTAACAATCAGCCCCAGCATTTT.

This clonotype turned up a few times. This rearrangement joins TRBV11-2 to TRBJ2-1, with D perhaps TRBD1 (7 bases). The CDR3 contains 15 residues. The germline V and J ends were trimmed by 5 bases and 10 bases, with 21 bases remaining between them. Germline-derived CDR1 and CDR2 are SGHAT and FQNNGV. The CDR3 here is CASSGRDSTFGEQFF. The CDR3 DNA follows: TGTGCCAGCAGCGGGCGGGACAGCACCTTCGGCGAGCAGTTCTTC.

This rearrangement joins TRBV5-6 to TRBJ1-2; D is possibly TRBD1 (5 bases). V gave up 5 bases and J gave up 7 bases, with 15 bases separating them. CDR1 and CDR2 (germline): SGHDT, YYEEEE. The CDR3 length is 13 residues. In DNA form, the CDR3 reads TGTGCCAGCAGTCCAGGGACTATACGTGGCTACACCTTC. Its translation: CASSPGTIRGYTF.

This clonotype was found a few times. V is TRBV24-1 and J is TRBJ2-4; 8 bases are shared with TRBD1. The germline CDR1 and CDR2 sequences are KGHDR and SFDVKD. Trimming cost V 5 bases and J 5 bases; bases outside gene matches: 10. The CDR3 length is 16 residues. The CDR3 DNA follows: TGTGCCACCAGTGGGTCGGACAGGGCACCAGAAAACATTCAGTACTTC. Protein product: CATSGSDRAPENIQYF.

This clonotype occurred a few times. This chain joins TRBV4-2 and TRBJ1-5; perhaps TRBD1 as D (5 bases). Germline CDR1 and CDR2: LGHNA and YNFKEQ. The germline V and J ends were trimmed by 3 bases and 5 bases, with 8 bases remaining between them. The CDR3 is made up of 13 amino acids. The CDR3 here is CASSQDTYQPQHF. DNA for the CDR3: TGTGCCAGCAGCCAGGACACTTATCAGCCCCAGCATTTT.

The chain couples TRBV7-9 to TRBJ1-2; D is undetermined. The CDR3 runs 12 residues. The germline V gene encodes CDR1 SEHNR and CDR2 FQNEAQ (reference sequence). Trimming took 2 bases from V and 4 from J, leaving 5 bases between them. The CDR3 loop is CASSLPLYGYTF. The CDR3 nucleotides read TGTGCCAGCAGCTTACCGCTCTATGGCTACACCTTC. Supplemented by reference TRBV7-9 and TRBJ1-2, the full variable domain reads DTGVSQNPRHKITKRGQNVTFRCDPISEHNRLYWYRQTLGQGPEFLTYFQNEAQLEKSRLLSDRFSAERPKGSFSTLEIQRTEQGDSAMYLCASSLPLYGYTFGSGTRLTVV.

In this sample, this clonotype turned up a few times. This chain joins TRBV29-1 and TRBJ2-2; 9 nucleotides line up with TRBD1. Per germline, CDR1 SQVTM and CDR2 ANQGSEA. V shed 7 bases, J shed 6 bases, and the junction held 9 bases outside the gene matches. This CDR3 comprises 14 residues. For the CDR3, the DNA is TGCAGCGCACTACAGGGGGCCAACTCCGGGGAGCTGTTTTTT. Its translation: CSALQGANSGELFF.

The chain combines TRBV4-2 with TRBJ2-2, with 8 positions matching TRBD1. V was pared by 4 bases and J by 3 bases, with 7 bases of the junction left unmatched. The CDR3 runs 16 residues. Germline loops: CDR1 LGHNA, CDR2 YNFKEQ. CDR3 protein: CASSPRWGQDTGELFF. In DNA form, the CDR3 reads TGTGCCAGCAGCCCCCGGTGGGGACAGGACACCGGGGAGCTGTTTTTT.

The chain carries TRBV29-1 and TRBJ2-7; 11 bases are a match to TRBD1. Germline trimming cut 6 bases from V and 11 bases from J; bases unmatched to any gene: 9. Looked up from germline, CDR1 is SQVTM and CDR2 is ANQGSEA. CDR3 length: 12 amino acids. Here the CDR3 reads CSVTGTGGTEYF. The CDR3 DNA sequence: TGCAGCGTCACCGGGACAGGGGGTACCGAGTACTTC.

This clonotype appeared a few times. V and J are TRBV20-1 and TRBJ1-1; 7 positions agree with TRBD1. The CDR3 extends over 15 amino acids. Unmatched junction bases numbered 8, after V lost 2 bases and J lost 2 bases. Germline CDR1 DFQATT, CDR2 SNEGSKA (reference sequence). The CDR3 nucleotides are TGCAGTGCTAGACCAATCGACAGGGTTAACACTGAAGCTTTCTTT. Translating gives CSARPIDRVNTEAFF.